This T cell receptor beta chain emerged from a study of beta chain features in type 1 diabetes. Study results and limitations: TCRB CDR3s from Type 1 diabetes patients were moderately but significantly shorter in all four CD4+ subsets.

Per the germline V gene, CDR1 is MDHEN and CDR2 is SYDVKM. The CDR3 totals 14 residues. V gave up 6 bases and J gave up 3 bases, with 15 bases separating them. Isolated RNA was reverse transcribed in full, so expressed TCRB transcripts were sequenced. TCRdb's copy holds only in-frame clones and misses some; the assay was immunoSEQ multiplex PCR. In the table there are more than 95,000 clones, under 30% of which are singletons. Turning to this clone: Its antigen is still unknown.

Staining for CD45RO/CCR7/CD25/CD127/CD95/CD27 allowed sorting of CD4+ naive, central memory, regulatory and stem cell-like memory cells. The TCR sequence derives from a woman younger than 30 with type 1 diabetes. This rearrangement joins TRBV28 to TRBJ2-7, with D possibly TRBD1 on 6 matching bases. Sample: central memory CD4+ T cells from blood. CDR3 in amino acids: CASRPRQVVYEQYF. The CDR3 nucleotides read TGTGCCAGCAGACCCCGACAGGTAGTCTACGAGCAGTACTTC. The entire variable domain, with the rest obtained from reference TRBV28 and TRBJ2-7, is as follows: DVKVTQSSRYLVKRTGEKVFLECVQDMDHENMFWYRQDPGLGLRLIYFSYDVKMKEKGDIPEGYSVSREKKERFSLILESASTNQTSMYLCASRPRQVVYEQYFGPGTRLTVT.